The 25 T cell receptor beta chains below all came from one sample that was sequenced in a study of siplizumab effects on memory and regulatory T cells. Sequencing used immunoSEQ multiplex PCR; TCRdb keeps in-frame clones, though not all of them. The repertoire holds approximately 75,000 clones, with 93% as singletons. Material: CD8+ T cells sorted from blood. The receptor source for this set is a human donor in good health.

This chain links TRBV6-5 with TRBJ1-2; 9 bases match TRBD1. The germline gives CDR1 MNHEY, CDR2 SVGAGI. The V gene end was trimmed by 0 bases and the J gene end by 5 bases; junction bases not matched to a gene: 4. This CDR3 spans 15 amino acids. The CDR3, as DNA: TGTGCCAGCAGTTACTCCCCGGGACAGGGTTATGGCTACACCTTC. Its translation is CASSYSPGQGYGYTF.

CDR3 coding DNA: TGCGCCAGCAGCCAAGACTCACACCTGGGCATGAACACTGAAGCTTTCTTT. It is translated as CASSQDSHLGMNTEAFF. The V and J genes are TRBV4-1 and TRBJ1-1; D is undetermined. This CDR3 region has 17 residues. V lost 0 bases to trimming and J lost 0 bases, with 14 bases between them. Germline V CDR1 and CDR2: MGHRA, YSYEKL.

This chain joins TRBV4-1 and TRBJ2-7, with D unresolved. Looked up from germline, CDR1 is MGHRA and CDR2 is YSYEKL. The ends were cut back, 1 base at V and 4 bases at J, with 2 bases in the middle. The CDR3 covers 11 residues. The CDR3 loop is CASSQAYEQYF. CDR3 bases: TGCGCCAGCAGCCAAGCTTACGAGCAGTACTTC.

The rearrangement joins TRBV6-4 to TRBJ2-7; D is perhaps TRBD2 (6 bases). Trimming cost V 10 bases and J 2 bases, with 18 bases left between them. CDR3 length: 14 amino acids. The germline CDR1 and CDR2 sequences are MRHNA and SNTAGT. The CDR3 DNA reads as TGTGCCATCCCAGGGCGGGGCTACCCCTACGAGCAGTACTTC. Translation: CAIPGRGYPYEQYF.

CDR3 bases: TGTGCCAGCAGCTTAAACGGAGAGTACACCTTC. The encoded protein is CASSLNGEYTF. This rearrangement joins TRBV7-6 to TRBJ1-2; D unresolved. Trimming removed 2 bases from V and 11 bases from J, with 9 bases in between. This CDR3 contains 11 residues. The germline gives CDR1 SGHVS, CDR2 FNYEAQ.

The V and J genes are TRBV7-9 and TRBJ1-1; no clear D gene. The CDR3 is 13 residues long. The V end lost 1 base, the J end lost 4 bases, and 7 bases lay between the germline ends. Germline lookup yields CDR1 SEHNR and CDR2 FQNEAQ (reference sequence). The DNA of the CDR3 is TGTGCCAGCAGCTTAGGTGGGTCCACTGAAGCTTTCTTT. It translates to CASSLGGSTEAFF.

This rearrangement joins TRBV27 to TRBJ2-2, with TRBD1 identical over 9 bases. V lost 5 bases and J lost 7; bases outside the gene matches: 8. This CDR3 has 15 amino acids. Per the germline V gene, CDR1 is MNHEY and CDR2 is SMNVEV (reference sequence). For the CDR3, the DNA is TGTGCCAGCAGTCCTAATACAGGGGGCGTCGGGGAGCTGTTTTTT. This codes for CASSPNTGGVGELFF.

Only one count was recorded for this clone. The gene calls are TRBV6-5 and TRBJ2-5; TRBD1 or TRBD2 may be the D gene (5 bases each). In germline, CDR1 is MNHEY, CDR2 SVGAGI. Trimming took off 0 bases at V and 5 bases at J, with 16 bases between the two ends. This CDR3 comprises 16 residues. The CDR3 reads CASSYSRGGPWETQYF. CDR3 coding DNA: TGTGCCAGCAGTTACTCTCGGGGCGGCCCTTGGGAGACCCAGTACTTC.

This clone was observed a single time. The genes are TRBV4-1 and TRBJ1-1, with no clear D. The V end lost 1 base, the J end lost 0 bases, and 6 bases lay between the germline ends. CDR1 is MGHRA, CDR2 YSYEKL, per germline. This CDR3 is built from 14 residues. DNA of the CDR3: TGCGCCAGCAGCCAAGTTAGATTGAACACTGAAGCTTTCTTT. Amino acid sequence: CASSQVRLNTEAFF.

The chain has TRBV11-2 and TRBJ1-1; D unresolved. CDR1 and CDR2 (germline): SGHAT, FQNNGV. V was pared by 2 bases and J by 4 bases, with 11 bases between. The CDR3 has 14 residues. The CDR3 bases are TGTGCCAGCAGCTTATTCGGGGAGGGCACTGAAGCTTTCTTT. Translating it yields CASSLFGEGTEAFF. The full variable domain, with the rest looked up from reference TRBV11-2 and TRBJ1-1, is EAGVAQSPRYKIIEKRQSVAFWCNPISGHATLYWYQQILGQGPKLLIQFQNNGVVDDSQLPKDRFSAERLKGVDSTLKIQPAKLEDSAVYLCASSLFGEGTEAFFGQGTRLTVV.

The chain couples TRBV9 to TRBJ2-5; TRBD2 matches 7 bases. This CDR3 region has 15 residues. Unmatched junction bases numbered 6, after V lost 2 bases and J lost 2 bases. Germline CDR1 reads SGDLS; CDR2 reads YYNGEE. The CDR3 nucleotides are TGTGCCAGCAGCGTCAGCGGGGTACTACAAGAGACCCAGTACTTC. Translation gives CASSVSGVLQETQYF.

This sequence joins TRBV6-5 and TRBJ2-2; perhaps TRBD1 as D (6 bases). V lost 10 bases to trimming and J lost 3 bases, with 15 bases between them. Germline V CDR1 and CDR2: MNHEY, SVGAGI. The CDR3 covers 14 residues. The CDR3 loop is CATSRDTDTGELFF. The CDR3 DNA follows: TGTGCCACCTCCCGGGACACCGACACCGGGGAGCTGTTTTTT.

The chain links TRBV10-1 to TRBJ1-3; D is perhaps TRBD1 (5 bases). V lost 9 bases and J lost 2, with 29 bases in between. Germline V gene sequence: CDR1 WNHNN, CDR2 SYGVQD (reference sequence). The CDR3 has 19 amino acids. The CDR3 DNA follows: TGCGCCAGACAACGACAGCGAAGACACCCCCCGGGGCCTGGAAACACCATATATTTT. It is translated as CARQRQRRHPPGPGNTIYF.

The rearrangement joins TRBV6-4 to TRBJ1-2; D is ambiguous. The CDR3 covers 14 residues. CDR1 is MRHNA and CDR2 is SNTAGT in the germline V gene. The V and J ends lost 5 bases and 4 bases respectively, with 14 bases between them. The CDR3 nucleotides are TGTGCCAGCAGTCGGTGGGTAATCCTCTATGGCTACACCTTC. Protein: CASSRWVILYGYTF.

The chain has TRBV18 and TRBJ2-7; D is ambiguous. CDR1 KGHSH and CDR2 LQKENI come from the germline V gene. The V end was cut by 6 bases, the J end by 3 bases, with 6 bases between. The CDR3 is made up of 11 amino acids. CDR3 sequence: CASSVGYEQYF. CDR3 nucleotide sequence: TGTGCCAGCTCCGTGGGCTACGAGCAGTACTTC.

The chain links TRBV29-1 to TRBJ2-1; 9 positions agree with TRBD2. The V gene end was trimmed by 2 bases and the J gene end by 6 bases; junction bases not matched to a gene: 17. The germline gives CDR1 SQVTM, CDR2 ANQGSEA. This CDR3 contains 18 residues. CDR3 sequence: CSVESFRSNGRGGNEQFF. The CDR3 DNA reads TGCAGCGTTGAATCCTTTCGTTCGAATGGGCGGGGGGGCAATGAGCAGTTCTTC.

The rearrangement joins TRBV9 to TRBJ2-1; 9 bases align to TRBD2. The CDR3 is 15 amino acids. Germline lookup yields CDR1 SGDLS and CDR2 YYNGEE. V lost 4 bases and J lost 6; bases outside the gene matches: 8. This chain's CDR3 is CASSTGLALPNEQFF. CDR3 DNA sequence: TGTGCCAGCAGCACCGGACTAGCGTTACCCAATGAGCAGTTCTTC.

The chain employs TRBV4-1 and TRBJ2-7; TRBD2 might be the D (6 bases). The germline CDR1 and CDR2 sequences are MGHRA and YSYEKL. V was pared by 1 base and J by 2 bases, with 9 bases between. CDR3 length equals 14 residues. The CDR3 protein is CASSQVSGAYEQYF. Written as DNA, the CDR3 is TGCGCCAGCAGCCAAGTATCGGGGGCCTACGAGCAGTACTTC.

The chain has TRBV7-9 and TRBJ2-2, with D maybe TRBD2 (6 bases). The germline V gene has CDR1 SEHNR and CDR2 FQNEAQ (reference sequence). This CDR3 region has 14 residues. Deletions cut 4 bases from V and 1 base from J, with 7 bases between. The CDR3 here is CASSSGGNTGELFF. The CDR3 coding sequence is TGTGCCAGCAGCTCCGGGGGGAACACCGGGGAGCTGTTTTTT.

The V and J genes are TRBV9 and TRBJ1-2; the D is unclear. Trimming left V 3 bases short and J 1 base short, with 7 bases between. The CDR3 runs to 13 residues. Germline values: CDR1 SGDLS, CDR2 YYNGEE. CDR3 coding DNA: TGTGCCAGCAGCGCCGGGAATAACTATGGCTACACCTTC. Amino acid sequence: CASSAGNNYGYTF.

CDR3 DNA: TGCGCCAGCAGTCAATCGGGCGGGGGAACGGAGTACTTC. Protein product: CASSQSGGGTEYF. The V call is TRBV23-1, the J call TRBJ2-7; TRBD2 aligns across 7 bases. TRBV23-1 qualifies as an ORF whose function is uncertain. This CDR3 is 13 amino acids long. The trim removed 0 bases at V and 11 bases at J, leaving 7 bases unmatched.

The genes are TRBV7-9 and TRBJ2-7, with 10 bases aligning to TRBD1. There are 15 residues in the CDR3. J gave up 1 base and V 5 bases, and 5 bases lay outside the gene matches. The V gene's germline CDR1 is SEHNR and CDR2 FQNEAQ (reference sequence). CDR3 nucleotide sequence: TGTGCCAGCAGCACTCCGGGACAGGGGTCCTACGAGCAGTACTTC. This gives the protein CASSTPGQGSYEQYF. Complete variable domain (other parts from reference TRBV7-9 and TRBJ2-7): DTGVSQNPRHKITKRGQNVTFRCDPISEHNRLYWYRQTLGQGPEFLTYFQNEAQLEKSRLLSDRFSAERPKGSFSTLEIQRTEQGDSAMYLCASSTPGQGSYEQYFGPGTRLTVT.

The chain uses TRBV19 and TRBJ2-7, with no clear D. V was trimmed by 1 base and J by 1 base, leaving 8 bases between them. CDR1 is LNHDA and CDR2 is SQIVND in the germline V gene (reference sequence). The length of the CDR3 is 14 residues. The CDR3 sequence is CASSIGGGSYEQYF. CDR3 bases: TGTGCCAGTAGTATAGGAGGTGGTTCCTACGAGCAGTACTTC.

This chain connects TRBV2 to TRBJ2-1; D call uncertain. Trimming pared 1 base from V and 6 bases from J, leaving 4 bases between. Germline V gene lookup returns CDR1 SNHLY and CDR2 FYNNEI. CDR3 length equals 12 residues. CDR3 DNA: TGTGCCAGCAGTGAAGGTGGCAATGAGCAGTTCTTC. Translated: CASSEGGNEQFF.

The chain carries TRBV25-1 and TRBJ1-2; D may be TRBD1 (5 bases). Germline-derived CDR1 and CDR2 are MGHDK and SYGVNS. This CDR3 comprises 15 residues. The V gene lost 6 bases and the J gene lost 0 bases, with 14 bases spanning the gap. This chain's CDR3 is CASSDGTVANYGYTF. The CDR3 region has the DNA TGTGCCAGCAGCGATGGGACCGTAGCTAACTATGGCTACACCTTC.